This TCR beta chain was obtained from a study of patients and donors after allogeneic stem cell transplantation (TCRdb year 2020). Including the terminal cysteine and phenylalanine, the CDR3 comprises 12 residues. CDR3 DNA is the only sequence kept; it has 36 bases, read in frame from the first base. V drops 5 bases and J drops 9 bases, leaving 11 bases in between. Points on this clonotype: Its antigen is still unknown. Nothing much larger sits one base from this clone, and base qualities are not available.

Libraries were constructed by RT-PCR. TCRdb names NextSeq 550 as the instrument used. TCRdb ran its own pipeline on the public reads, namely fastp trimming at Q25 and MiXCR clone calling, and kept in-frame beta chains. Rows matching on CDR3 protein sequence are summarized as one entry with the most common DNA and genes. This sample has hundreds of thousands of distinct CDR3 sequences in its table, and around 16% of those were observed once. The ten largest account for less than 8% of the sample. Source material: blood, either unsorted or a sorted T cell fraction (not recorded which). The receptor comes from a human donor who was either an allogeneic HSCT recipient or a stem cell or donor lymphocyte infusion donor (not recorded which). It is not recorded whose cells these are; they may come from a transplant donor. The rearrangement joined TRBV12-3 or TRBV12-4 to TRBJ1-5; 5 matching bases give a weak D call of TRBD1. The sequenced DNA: TGTGCCAGCAGTACGAAGGGACCGCCCCAGCATTTT. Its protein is CASSTKGPPQHF.